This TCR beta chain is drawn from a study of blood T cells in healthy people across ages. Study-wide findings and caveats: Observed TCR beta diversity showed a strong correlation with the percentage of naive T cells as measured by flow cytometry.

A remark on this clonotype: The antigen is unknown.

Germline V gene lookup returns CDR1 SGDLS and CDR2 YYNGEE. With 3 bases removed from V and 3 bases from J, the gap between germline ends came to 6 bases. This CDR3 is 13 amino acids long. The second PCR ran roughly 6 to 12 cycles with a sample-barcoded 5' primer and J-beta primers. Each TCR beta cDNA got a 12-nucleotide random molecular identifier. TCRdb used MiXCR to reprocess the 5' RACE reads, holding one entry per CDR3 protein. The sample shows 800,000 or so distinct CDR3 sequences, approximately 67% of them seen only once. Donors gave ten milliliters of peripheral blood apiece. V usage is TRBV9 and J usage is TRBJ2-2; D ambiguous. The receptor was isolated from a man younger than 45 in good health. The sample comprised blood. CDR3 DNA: TGTGCCAGCAGCGCTGACCACACCGGGGAGCTGTTTTTT. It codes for CASSADHTGELFF.